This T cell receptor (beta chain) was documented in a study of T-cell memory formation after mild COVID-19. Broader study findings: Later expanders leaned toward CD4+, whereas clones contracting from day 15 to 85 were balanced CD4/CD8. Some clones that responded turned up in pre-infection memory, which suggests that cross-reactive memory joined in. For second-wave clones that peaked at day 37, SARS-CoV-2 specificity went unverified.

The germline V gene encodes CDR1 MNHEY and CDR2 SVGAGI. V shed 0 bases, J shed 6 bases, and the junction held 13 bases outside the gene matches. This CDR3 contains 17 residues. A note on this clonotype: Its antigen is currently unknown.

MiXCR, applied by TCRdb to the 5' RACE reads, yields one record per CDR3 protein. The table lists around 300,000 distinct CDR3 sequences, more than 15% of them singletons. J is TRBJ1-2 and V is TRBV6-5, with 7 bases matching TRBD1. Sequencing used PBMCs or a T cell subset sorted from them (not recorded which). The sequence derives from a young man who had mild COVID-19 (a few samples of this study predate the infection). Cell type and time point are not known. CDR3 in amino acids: CASSYSIWTGFLNGYTF. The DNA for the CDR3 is TGTGCCAGCAGTTACTCGATTTGGACAGGTTTCCTTAATGGCTACACCTTC.